This T cell receptor (beta chain) is from a study of T cells in Graves' hyperthyroidism and ophthalmopathy. The CDR3 sequence is 13 residues long. Germline loops: CDR1 MNHNS, CDR2 SASEGT. Trimming left V 3 bases short and J 4 bases short, with 10 bases between. Authors of the study amplified TCR beta CDR3 regions from RNA transcripts. In the first-round RT-PCR of the TCR CDR3, the HTBI primer set was used. MiXCR was run by TCRdb on the multiplex PCR reads, yielding one entry per CDR3 protein. The sample has around 350,000 distinct CDR3 sequences; 12% to 15% are singletons. This clonotype has a count of ten or more.

The rearrangement joins TRBV6-1 to TRBJ2-7, with unresolved D. The sequence derives from a woman aged 55-69 years with Graves' ophthalmopathy. Sequenced: blood. CDR3 amino acids: CASSDTPWYEQYF. The CDR3 nucleotides read TGTGCCAGCAGTGATACCCCTTGGTACGAGCAGTACTTC.